This entry describes one TCR beta chain. This clonotype was counted ten times or more. The antigen it binds to is not known. Base-call qualities are not available, and no considerably larger clone is one nucleotide away. These data originate in a study of regulatory T cells in long-lasting Graves disease (dated by TCRdb to 2020 to 2023). About the study as a whole: Newly diagnosed Graves' disease patients had taken antithyroid drugs for less than 3 months. Patients with persistent Graves' disease were compared with patients with newly diagnosed Graves' disease using TCR sequencing and RNA sequencing of peripheral blood. A total of about 33 samples underwent TCR sequencing, from about 13 patients with persistent Graves' disease and some 20 patients with newly diagnosed Graves' disease. The study was registered as a clinical trial and conducted in China.

Via the germline V gene, CDR1 is MDHEN and CDR2 SYDVKM. V drops 5 bases and J drops 0 bases, leaving 17 bases in between. The CDR3 goes from the cysteine to the phenylalanine over 17 residues. Of the read, only the CDR3 DNA is kept; its 51 bases are in frame from base 1. What this sample's time point label stands for: newly diagnosed GD, antithyroid drugs for less than 3 months. For both TCR sequencing and RNA sequencing, RNA was extracted from PBMCs in TRIzol. The diagnosis of Graves' disease followed American Thyroid Association guidelines. Patients for the study were recruited at an endocrinology department in Xi'an, China. From each patient, around 8.3 milliliters of peripheral blood was collected into an EDTA anticoagulant tube. Ficoll Paque Plus density gradient separation was used to isolate PBMCs, and no additional T cell sorting was done. RNA quality was checked with an Agilent 2100 Bioanalyzer and agarose gel, and concentration with a NanoDrop 2000.

Library construction relied on multiplex PCR. The listed sequencing device is Illumina HiSeq 4000. iRepertoire HTBI primers and Arm-PCR amplification of CDR3 regions were used to construct TCR beta libraries. Gel purification was performed on PCR products prior to sequencing. In the authors' own workflow: Across samples, 60 to 75 TRBV and 13 to 15 TRBJ segments were identified and used for gene usage analysis of CDR3 amino acid clonotypes. COPE and FqMerger were used to merge filtered high-quality paired reads into contigs. Contigs were aligned with BLAST to IMGT TRBV, TRBD and TRBJ reference genes, and CDR3 was defined per IMGT. Any clonotype with a frequency above 0.1% was counted as a highly expanded clone. Repertoire diversity was measured by Shannon entropy, and V-J evenness by the Gini coefficient. Public clonotypes were defined as clonotypes shared by more than one individual. TCRdb itself trimmed the public reads at Q25 with fastp, ran MiXCR and retained productive beta chains. Entries are consolidated by CDR3 protein sequence, retaining the most common genes and DNA. TCRdb's processing, not the authors' own work, is the source of the V and J calls. Across this sample there are under 700,000 distinct CDR3 sequences, with about 16% seen only once. The leading ten clones occupy around 25% of the sample.

Points the paper makes about the study in general: Because the primary lesion, thyroid tissue, could not be accessed, the study looked at peripheral blood alone. Only the TCR beta chain was sequenced and analyzed. The authors acknowledged the small sample size as a limitation that may reduce accuracy. Persistent disease showed preferential use of TRBV28, TRBJ1-2 and TRBJ2-5, whereas newly diagnosed disease favored TRBV20-1 and TRBJ2-1. A larger number of public clonotypes was shared among persistent patients (2,741) than among newly diagnosed patients (approximately 930). Persistent Graves' disease patients showed lower TCR Shannon entropy and fewer highly expanded clones than newly diagnosed patients, suggesting clonal expansion.

These data also formed part of another study, on T cells in Graves' hyperthyroidism and ophthalmopathy. As the second paper documents: Graves' hyperthyroidism was defined as stable when no progression to ophthalmopathy occurred over 18 months of follow-up. Hyperthyroidism patients were aged 18 to 65 years and newly diagnosed, with disease duration of less than 2 months. The study excluded patients with uncontrolled infections, other autoimmune diseases, pregnancy or lactation. Diagnoses were established on the basis of clinical symptoms, serum thyroxine and TRAb, thyroid ultrasound, and orbital computed tomography. The TCR CDR3 was subjected to a first round of RT-PCR using the HTBI primer set and the Qiagen OneStep RT-PCR kit. Most expanded thyroid clonotypes (frequency above 0.001) were also found in blood, which suggests that blood repertoires may mirror thyroid immune responses. Ophthalmopathy was separated from stable hyperthyroidism by a 13 V-J signature model, with approximately 90% sensitivity and roughly 84% specificity obtained in cross-validation and 80%/75% obtained in testing. During validation, the model predicted progression to ophthalmopathy a median of about 5.9 months ahead of onset, with roughly 65% sensitivity and about 72% specificity. To identify TCR V-J signatures that set the groups apart, the researchers used a discovery cohort of 90 to 100 patients, made up of under 45 with Graves' ophthalmopathy and 57 with stable Graves' hyperthyroidism. Whether ophthalmopathy could be predicted prospectively was tested in an independent validation cohort made up of roughly 20 hyperthyroidism patients plus 17 patients who later progressed to ophthalmopathy. The approximately 100 discovery patients were divided at random into training and test sets in a 7:3 ratio. Thyroid tissue and blood T-cell repertoires from several Graves' hyperthyroidism patients were also compared in the study. After blood sampling, hyperthyroidism patients were treated with methimazole at a starting dose of 30 mg daily, and ophthalmopathy patients were treated with high-dose intravenous methylprednisolone. The libraries were constructed in a second round of multiplex PCR and then size-selected and purified. Paired-end sequencing of the libraries was performed with 100 bp reads on an Illumina HiSeq2000. SOAPnuke was used to process the raw data, with reads discarded if the reads contained adapters or uncalled bases, had a mean Phred below 15, or lacked an exact constant-primer or identifier match. High-quality paired reads were merged using COPE v1.2.5, and each unique nucleotide sequence was defined as a clonotype. MiTCR v1.1 was used to align the clonotypes against IMGT TRBV, TRBD and TRBJ reference segments. Only V-J combinations with frequency above 0.0001, covering approximately 99% of repertoires, were analysed. A TCS score was defined as the ratio of F50 (clonal expansion) to E x V (chaos), with BLOSUM62-based TCRdist applied between CDR3 peptides within each V-J. Welch's t-statistics and random forest reduced 500 to 650 V-J features to 13, which were used in a naive Bayes classifier (R e1071). No statistical method was used to fix the sample size in advance, and group allocation was not hidden from the investigators. The paper reports TCR Vbeta CDR3 sequencing of 130 to 150 peripheral blood samples: around 41 ophthalmopathy, 70 to 85 hyperthyroidism and around 17 progressor patients.

The rearranged segments are TRBV28 and TRBJ1-5; the D gene is possibly TRBD1, with 6 bases matching. The sequencing used peripheral blood mononuclear cells (PBMCs), collected at new diagnosis, from a patient treated with antithyroid drugs. The sequence was obtained from a middle-aged woman with Graves disease. Donor details come from another sample of the same person, matched by shared clones. The DNA sequence reads TGTGCCAGCAGTCCCCCACTCGGGACAACTAGCAATCAGCCCCAGCATTTT. Its translation is CASSPPLGTTSNQPQHF.